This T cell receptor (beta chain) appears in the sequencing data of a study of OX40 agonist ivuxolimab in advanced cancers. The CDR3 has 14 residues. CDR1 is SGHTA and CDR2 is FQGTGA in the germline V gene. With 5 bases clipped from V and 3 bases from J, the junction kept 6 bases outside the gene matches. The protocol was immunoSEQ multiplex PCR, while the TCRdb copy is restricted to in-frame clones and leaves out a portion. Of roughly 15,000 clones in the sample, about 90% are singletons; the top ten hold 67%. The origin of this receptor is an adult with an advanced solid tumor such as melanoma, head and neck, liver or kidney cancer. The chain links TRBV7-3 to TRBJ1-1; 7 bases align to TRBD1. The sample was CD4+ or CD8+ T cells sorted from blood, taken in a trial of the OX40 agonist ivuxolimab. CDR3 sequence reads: CASSPSQGDTEAFF. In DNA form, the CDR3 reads TGTGCCAGCAGCCCCTCGCAGGGGGACACTGAAGCTTTCTTT.